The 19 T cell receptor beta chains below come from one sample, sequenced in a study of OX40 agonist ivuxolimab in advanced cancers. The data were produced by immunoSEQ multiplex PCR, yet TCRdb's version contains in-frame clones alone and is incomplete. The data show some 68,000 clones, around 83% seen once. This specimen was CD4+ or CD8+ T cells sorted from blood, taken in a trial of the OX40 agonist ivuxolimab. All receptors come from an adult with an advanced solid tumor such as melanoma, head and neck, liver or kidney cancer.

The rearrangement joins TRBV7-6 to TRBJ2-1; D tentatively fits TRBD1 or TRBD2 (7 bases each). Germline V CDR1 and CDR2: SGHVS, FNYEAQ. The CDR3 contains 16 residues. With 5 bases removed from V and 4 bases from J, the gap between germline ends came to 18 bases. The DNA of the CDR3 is TGTGCCAGCAGCCTCAGGGGGGGAACCGAATACAATGAGCAGTTCTTC. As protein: CASSLRGGTEYNEQFF.

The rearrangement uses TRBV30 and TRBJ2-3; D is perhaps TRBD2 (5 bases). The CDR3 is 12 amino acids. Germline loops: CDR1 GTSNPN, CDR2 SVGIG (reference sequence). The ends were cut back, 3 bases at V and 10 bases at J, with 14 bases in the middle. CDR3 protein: CAWSLLEQPQYF. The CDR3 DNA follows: TGTGCCTGGAGCTTACTAGAGCAGCCGCAGTATTTT. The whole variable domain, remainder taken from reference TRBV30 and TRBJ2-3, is SQTIHQWPATLVQPVGSPLSLECTVEGTSNPNLYWYRQAAGRGLQLLFYSVGIGQISSEVPQNLSASRPQDRQFILSSKKLLLSDSGFYLCAWSLLEQPQYFGPGTRLTVL.

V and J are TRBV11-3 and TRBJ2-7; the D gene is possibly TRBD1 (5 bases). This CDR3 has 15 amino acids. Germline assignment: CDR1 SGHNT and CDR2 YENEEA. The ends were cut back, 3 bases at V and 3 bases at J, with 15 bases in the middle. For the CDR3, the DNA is TGTGCCAGCAGCTTTGGGTCAGGGCAGGACTACGAGCAGTACTTC. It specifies CASSFGSGQDYEQYF.

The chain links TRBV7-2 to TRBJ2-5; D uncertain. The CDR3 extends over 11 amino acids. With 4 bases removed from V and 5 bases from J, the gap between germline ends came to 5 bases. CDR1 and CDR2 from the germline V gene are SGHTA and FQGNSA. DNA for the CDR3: TGTGCCAGCAGCTCTGGGGAGACCCAGTACTTC. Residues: CASSSGETQYF.

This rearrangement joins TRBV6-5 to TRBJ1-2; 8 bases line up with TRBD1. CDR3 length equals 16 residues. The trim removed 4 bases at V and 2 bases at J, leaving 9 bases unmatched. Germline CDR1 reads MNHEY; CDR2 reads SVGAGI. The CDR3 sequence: CASSSRTGRTNYGYTF. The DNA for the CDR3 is TGTGCCAGCAGTTCTCGGACAGGGAGGACGAACTATGGCTACACCTTC.

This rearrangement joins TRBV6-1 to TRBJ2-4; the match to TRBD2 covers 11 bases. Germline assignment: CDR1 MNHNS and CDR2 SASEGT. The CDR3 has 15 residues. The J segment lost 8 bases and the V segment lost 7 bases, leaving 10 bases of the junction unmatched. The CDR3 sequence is CASTPVAGGPDIQYF. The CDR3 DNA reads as TGTGCCAGCACCCCAGTAGCGGGGGGGCCGGACATTCAGTACTTC.

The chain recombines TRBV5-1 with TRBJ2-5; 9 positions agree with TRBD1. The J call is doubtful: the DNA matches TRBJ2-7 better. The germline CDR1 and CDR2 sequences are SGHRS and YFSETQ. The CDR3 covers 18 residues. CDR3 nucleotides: TGCGCCAGCAGACGTACAGGGGGCGCGGCGGGGACCTCCTACGAGCAGTACTTC. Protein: CASRRTGGAAGTSYEQYF.

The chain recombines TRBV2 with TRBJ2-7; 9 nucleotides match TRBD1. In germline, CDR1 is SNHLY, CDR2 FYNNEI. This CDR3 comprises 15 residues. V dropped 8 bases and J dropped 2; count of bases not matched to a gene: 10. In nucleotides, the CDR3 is TGTGCCAGCTTGACAGGGGGGATTATAACCTACGAGCAGTACTTC. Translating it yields CASLTGGIITYEQYF.

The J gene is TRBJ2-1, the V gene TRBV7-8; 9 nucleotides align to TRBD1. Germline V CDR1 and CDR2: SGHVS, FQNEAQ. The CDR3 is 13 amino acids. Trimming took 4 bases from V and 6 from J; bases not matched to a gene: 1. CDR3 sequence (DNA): TGTGCCAGCAGCTCGGGACAGGGCAATGAGCAGTTCTTC. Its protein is CASSSGQGNEQFF.

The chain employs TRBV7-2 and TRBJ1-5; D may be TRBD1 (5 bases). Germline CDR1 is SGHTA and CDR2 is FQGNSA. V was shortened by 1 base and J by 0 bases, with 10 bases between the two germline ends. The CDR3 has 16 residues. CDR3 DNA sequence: TGTGCCAGCAGCTTAGGCAGAGGGGCTAGCAATCAGCCCCAGCATTTT. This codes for CASSLGRGASNQPQHF.

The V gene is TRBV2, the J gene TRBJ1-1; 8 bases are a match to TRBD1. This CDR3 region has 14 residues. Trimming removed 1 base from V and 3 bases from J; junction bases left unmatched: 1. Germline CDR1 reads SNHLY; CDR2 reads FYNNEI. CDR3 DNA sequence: TGTGCCAGCAGTGAAGTCAGGGGGCACACTGAAGCTTTCTTT. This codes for CASSEVRGHTEAFF. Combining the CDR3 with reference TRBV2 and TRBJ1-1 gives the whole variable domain EPEVTQTPSHQVTQMGQEVILRCVPISNHLYFYWYRQILGQKVEFLVSFYNNEISEKSEIFDDQFSVERPDGSNFTLKIRSTKLEDSAMYFCASSEVRGHTEAFFGQGTRLTVV.

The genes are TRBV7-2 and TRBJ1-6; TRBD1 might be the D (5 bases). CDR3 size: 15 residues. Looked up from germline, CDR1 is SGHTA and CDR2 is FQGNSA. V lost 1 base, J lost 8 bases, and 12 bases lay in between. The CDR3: CASSLDEGRYSPLHF. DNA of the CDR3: TGTGCCAGCAGCTTAGACGAGGGGCGGTATTCACCCCTCCACTTT.

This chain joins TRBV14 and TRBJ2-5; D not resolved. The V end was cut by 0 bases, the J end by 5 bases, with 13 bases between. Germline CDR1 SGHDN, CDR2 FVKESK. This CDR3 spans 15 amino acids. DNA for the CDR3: TGTGCCAGCAGCCAAGAGTGGCCATATGTGGAGACCCAGTACTTC. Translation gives CASSQEWPYVETQYF.

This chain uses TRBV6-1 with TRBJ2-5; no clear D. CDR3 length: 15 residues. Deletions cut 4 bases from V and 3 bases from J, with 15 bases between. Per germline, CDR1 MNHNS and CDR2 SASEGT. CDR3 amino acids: CASSGGGLGEETQYF. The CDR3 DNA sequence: TGTGCCAGCAGTGGAGGCGGTCTGGGCGAAGAGACCCAGTACTTC.

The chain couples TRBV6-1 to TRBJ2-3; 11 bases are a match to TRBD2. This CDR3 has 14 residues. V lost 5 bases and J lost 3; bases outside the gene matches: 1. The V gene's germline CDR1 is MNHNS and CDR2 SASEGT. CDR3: CASSIAGGTDTQYF. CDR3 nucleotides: TGTGCCAGCAGTATAGCGGGGGGGACAGATACGCAGTATTTT.

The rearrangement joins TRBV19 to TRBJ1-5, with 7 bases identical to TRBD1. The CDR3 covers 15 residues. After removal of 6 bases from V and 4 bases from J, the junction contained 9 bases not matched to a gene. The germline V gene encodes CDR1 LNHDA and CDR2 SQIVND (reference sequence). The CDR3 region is CASRTTGAANQPQHF. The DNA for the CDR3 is TGTGCCAGTAGGACTACAGGGGCCGCAAATCAGCCCCAGCATTTT.

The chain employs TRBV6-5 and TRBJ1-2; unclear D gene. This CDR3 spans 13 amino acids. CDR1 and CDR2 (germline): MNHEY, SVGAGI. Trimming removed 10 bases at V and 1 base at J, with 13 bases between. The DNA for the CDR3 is TGTGCCACGTATGAAAACTTTAACTATGGCTACACCTTC. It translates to CATYENFNYGYTF.

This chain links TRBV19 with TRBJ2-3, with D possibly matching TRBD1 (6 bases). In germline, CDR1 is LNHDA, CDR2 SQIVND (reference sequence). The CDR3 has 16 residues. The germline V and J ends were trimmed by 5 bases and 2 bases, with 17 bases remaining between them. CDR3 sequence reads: CASSGSTRGTTDTQYF. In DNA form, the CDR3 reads TGTGCCAGTAGTGGCTCGACCAGGGGTACCACAGATACGCAGTATTTT.

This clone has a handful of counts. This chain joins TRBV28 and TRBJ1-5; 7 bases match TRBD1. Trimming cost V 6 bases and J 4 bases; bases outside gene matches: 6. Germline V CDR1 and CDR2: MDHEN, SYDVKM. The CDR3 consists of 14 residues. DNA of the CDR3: TGTGCCAGCAGGTCGGGACAGATTAATCAGCCCCAGCATTTT. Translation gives CASRSGQINQPQHF.